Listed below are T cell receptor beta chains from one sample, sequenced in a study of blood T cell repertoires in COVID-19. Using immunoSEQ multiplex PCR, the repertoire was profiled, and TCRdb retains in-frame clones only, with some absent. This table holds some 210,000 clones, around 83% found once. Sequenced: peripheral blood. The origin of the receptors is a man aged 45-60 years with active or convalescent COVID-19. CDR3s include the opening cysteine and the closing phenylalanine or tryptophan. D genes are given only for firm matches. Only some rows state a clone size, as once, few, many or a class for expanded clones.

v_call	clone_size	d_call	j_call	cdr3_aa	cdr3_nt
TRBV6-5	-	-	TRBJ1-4	CASSLRWFGEKLFF	TGTGCCAGCAGTCTGCGGTGGTTCGGGGAAAAACTGTTTTTT
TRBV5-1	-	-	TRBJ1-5	CASSLDGRAPYSNQPQHF	TGCGCCAGCAGCTTGGACGGCAGGGCCCCTTATAGCAATCAGCCCCAGCATTTT
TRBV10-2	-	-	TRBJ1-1	CASSGNRVRAFF	TGCGCCAGCAGCGGGAACAGGGTAAGAGCTTTCTTT
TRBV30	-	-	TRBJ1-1	CAWSVGGVTEAFF	TGTGCCTGGAGTGTGGGAGGAGTTACTGAAGCTTTCTTT
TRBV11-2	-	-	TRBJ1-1	CASSFERGTEAFF	TGTGCCAGCAGCTTTGAAAGGGGGACTGAAGCTTTCTTT
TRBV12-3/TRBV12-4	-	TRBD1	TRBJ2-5	CASCQGVQETQYF	TGTGCCAGCTGCCAGGGGGTCCAAGAGACCCAGTACTTC
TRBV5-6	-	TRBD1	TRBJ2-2	CASSLGQGASGELFF	TGTGCCAGCAGCTTGGGCCAGGGGGCGTCCGGGGAGCTGTTTTTT
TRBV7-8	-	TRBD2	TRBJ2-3	CASTQRGLAGDRTQYF	TGTGCCAGCACCCAGCGGGGACTAGCGGGGGATCGTACGCAGTATTTT
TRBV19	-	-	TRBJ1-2	CASSHPPGGQDYGYTF	TGTGCCAGTAGCCACCCTCCGGGGGGGCAGGACTATGGCTACACCTTC
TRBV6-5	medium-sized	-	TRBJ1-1	CASSSQVDMNTEAFF	TGTGCCAGCAGTTCGCAGGTTGACATGAACACTGAAGCTTTCTTT
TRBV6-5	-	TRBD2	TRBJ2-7	CASSSVTSGAREQYF	TGTGCCAGCAGTTCCGTGACTAGCGGGGCCAGAGAGCAGTACTTC
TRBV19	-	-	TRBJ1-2	CASSPRGDYGYTF	TGTGCCAGTAGCCCCAGGGGTGACTATGGCTACACCTTC
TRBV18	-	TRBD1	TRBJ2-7	CASSPDRGQVSYEQYF	TGTGCCAGCTCCCCCGACAGGGGACAGGTGTCCTACGAGCAGTACTTC
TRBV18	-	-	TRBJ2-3	CASSPGNRDTQYF	TGTGCCAGCTCACCCGGAAACAGGGATACGCAGTATTTT
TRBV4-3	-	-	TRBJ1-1	CASSQDSGGTEAFF	TGCGCCAGCAGCCAAGATTCCGGGGGCACTGAAGCTTTCTTT
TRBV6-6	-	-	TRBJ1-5	CASSYSLGAGNQPQHF	TGTGCCAGCAGTTACTCGCTGGGGGCAGGCAATCAGCCCCAGCATTTT
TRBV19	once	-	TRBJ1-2	CASPRQARANYGYTF	TGTGCCAGTCCGCGACAGGCACGAGCTAACTATGGCTACACCTTC
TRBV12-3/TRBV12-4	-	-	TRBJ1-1	CASRMGRTEAFF	TGTGCCAGCAGGATGGGCCGCACTGAAGCTTTCTTT
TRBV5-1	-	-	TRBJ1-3	CASSRPELSGNTIYF	TGCGCCAGCAGCCGCCCCGAACTCTCTGGAAACACCATATATTTT
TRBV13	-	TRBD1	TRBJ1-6	CASKDATGEGSPLHF	TGTGCCAGCAAGGACGCAACAGGGGAAGGGTCACCCCTCCACTTT
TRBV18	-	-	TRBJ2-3	CASSPQGAGADTQYF	TGTGCCAGCTCACCACAGGGCGCGGGCGCAGATACGCAGTATTTT
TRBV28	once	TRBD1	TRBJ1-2	CASSLTVTGEGYGYTF	TGTGCCAGCAGTTTAACGGTAACAGGGGAAGGATATGGCTACACCTTC
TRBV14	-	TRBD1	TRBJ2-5	CASSQDQARGLAKTQYF	TGTGCCAGCAGCCAAGATCAGGCCAGGGGGCTAGCGAAGACCCAGTACTTC
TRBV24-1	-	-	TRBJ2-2	CASTDSSGELFF	TGTGCCAGTACTGACAGCTCCGGGGAGCTGTTTTTT
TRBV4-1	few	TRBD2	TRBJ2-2	CASSQERSGRENTGELFF	TGCGCCAGCAGCCAAGAAAGGAGCGGGAGAGAGAACACCGGGGAGCTGTTTTTT
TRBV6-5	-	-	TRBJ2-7	CASTPGRSYEQYF	TGTGCCAGCACCCCAGGGCGCTCCTACGAGCAGTACTTC
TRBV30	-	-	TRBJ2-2	CAWSRWSRTGGSGGELFF	TGTGCCTGGAGTAGATGGTCCCGGACTGGTGGAAGTGGGGGGGAGCTGTTTTTT
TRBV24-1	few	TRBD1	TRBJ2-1	CATSDTGEVEQFF	TGTGCCACCAGTGACACAGGGGAAGTTGAACAGTTCTTC
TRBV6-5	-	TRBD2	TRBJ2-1	CASSYRGTSVYNEQFF	TGTGCCAGCAGTTACCGCGGGACTAGTGTATACAATGAGCAGTTCTTC
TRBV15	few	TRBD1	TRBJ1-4	CATSSFDRGGTNEKLFF	TGTGCCACCAGCTCATTCGACAGGGGAGGCACTAATGAAAAACTGTTTTTT
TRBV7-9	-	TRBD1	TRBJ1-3	CASSLGTGAISGNTIYF	TGTGCCAGCAGCTTAGGGACAGGGGCCATCTCTGGAAACACCATATATTTT
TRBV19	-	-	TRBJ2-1	CASSLPGGRRNEQFF	TGTGCCAGTAGTCTTCCCGGAGGGAGGAGGAATGAGCAGTTCTTC
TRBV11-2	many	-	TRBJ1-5	CASSLGRGQPQHF	TGTGCCAGCAGCTTAGGCAGGGGCCAGCCCCAGCATTTT
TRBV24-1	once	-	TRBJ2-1	CATSDYAGEQFF	TGTGCCACCAGTGATTATGCCGGGGAGCAGTTCTTC
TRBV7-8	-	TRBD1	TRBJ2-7	CASSPLNPLTGRGYEQYF	TGTGCCAGCAGCCCCCTTAATCCTTTGACAGGGAGAGGGTACGAGCAGTACTTC
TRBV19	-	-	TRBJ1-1	CASSISFQGLMNTEAFF	TGTGCCAGTAGTATATCTTTCCAGGGCCTGATGAACACTGAAGCTTTCTTT
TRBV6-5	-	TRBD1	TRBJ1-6	CASINRGLNSPLHF	TGTGCCAGCATTAACAGGGGCCTCAATTCACCCCTCCACTTT
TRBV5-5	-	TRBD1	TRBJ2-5	CASSVTGGAAETQYF	TGTGCCAGCAGCGTCACAGGGGGCGCGGCAGAGACCCAGTACTTC
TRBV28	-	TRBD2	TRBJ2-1	CASKKESGSYNEQFF	TGTGCCAGCAAGAAGGAAAGCGGGAGCTACAATGAGCAGTTCTTC
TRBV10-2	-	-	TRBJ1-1	CASSESTEAFF	TGCGCCAGCAGTGAGTCGACGGAGGCTTTCTTT
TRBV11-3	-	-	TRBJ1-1	CASITLGGDTPRGEAFF	TGTGCCAGCATCACCCTCGGTGGCGACACCCCGCGGGGTGAAGCTTTCTTT
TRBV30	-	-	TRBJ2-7	CAWSDPSGVPYF	TGTGCCTGGAGTGACCCCTCGGGGGTTCCGTACTTC
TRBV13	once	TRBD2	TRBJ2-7	CASSSGLHYEQYF	TGTGCCAGCAGCTCGGGACTACACTACGAGCAGTACTTC
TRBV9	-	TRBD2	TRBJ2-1	CASSVVAGIYNEQFF	TGTGCCAGCAGCGTAGTAGCGGGGATCTACAATGAGCAGTTCTTC
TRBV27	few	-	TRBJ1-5	CASSLEGWNQPQHF	TGTGCCAGCAGTTTAGAGGGATGGAATCAGCCCCAGCATTTT
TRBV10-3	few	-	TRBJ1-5	CAISESASKFNQPQHF	TGTGCCATCAGTGAGTCTGCCTCTAAATTCAATCAGCCCCAGCATTTT
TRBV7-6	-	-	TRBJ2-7	CASSLYPGQSISVGQYF	TGTGCCAGCAGCTTATATCCTGGACAGTCTATCTCGGTAGGGCAGTACTTC
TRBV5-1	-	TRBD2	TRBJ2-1	CASSNPSGANNEQFF	TGCGCCAGCAGCAACCCTAGCGGGGCAAACAATGAGCAGTTCTTC
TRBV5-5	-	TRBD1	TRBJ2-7	CASSSRQGLTYEQYF	TGTGCCAGCAGCTCGAGACAGGGCCTGACCTACGAGCAGTACTTC
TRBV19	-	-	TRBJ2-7	CASSIELGTSSYEQYF	TGTGCCAGTAGTATAGAGCTAGGCACCAGCTCCTACGAGCAGTACTTC
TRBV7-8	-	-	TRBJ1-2	CASSLSSNYGYTF	TGTGCCAGCAGCTTATCATCCAACTATGGCTACACCTTC
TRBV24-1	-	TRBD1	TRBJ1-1	CATRDSQNTEAFF	TGTGCCACCCGGGACAGCCAGAACACTGAAGCTTTCTTT
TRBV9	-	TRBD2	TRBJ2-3	CASSVGPSGRAIRDTQYF	TGTGCCAGCAGCGTAGGTCCTAGCGGGAGGGCTATTAGAGATACGCAGTATTTT
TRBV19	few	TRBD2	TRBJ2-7	CASSISGTSGFYEQYF	TGTGCCAGTAGTATTTCCGGGACTAGCGGATTCTACGAGCAGTACTTC
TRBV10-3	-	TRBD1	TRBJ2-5	CATVRTGGEETQYF	TGTGCCACCGTACGGACAGGGGGCGAAGAGACCCAGTACTTC